This T cell receptor beta chain is drawn from a study of shared clonotypes between healthy human individuals. CDR1 is LNHDA, CDR2 SQIVND, per germline (reference sequence). The J segment lost 0 bases and the V segment lost 5 bases, leaving 5 bases of the junction unmatched. The CDR3 length is 15 residues. This clone showed up just a few times. Sequenced by immunoSEQ multiplex PCR; TCRdb stores in-frame clones only, minus some. The sample includes roughly 2.6 million clones, over 85% seen only once; the top ten take around 0.14%. The V and J genes are TRBV19 and TRBJ2-7; 9 nucleotides line up with TRBD2. The sequencing sample was made of naive CD4+ T cells sorted from blood. Subset here: CD45RA+ positively selected. This receptor was taken from a man between 18 and 35 years old in good health. CDR3 amino acids: CASSPSGKSSYEQYF. CDR3 nucleotides: TGTGCCAGTAGTCCTAGCGGGAAGAGCTCCTACGAGCAGTACTTC.